The present entry profiles one TCR beta chain with its context. This CDR3 is 15 amino acids long. Germline V gene lookup returns CDR1 SGHTA and CDR2 FQGNSA. The V gene lost 5 bases and the J gene lost 3 bases, with 14 bases spanning the gap. Assay: immunoSEQ multiplex PCR; the TCRdb copy retains only in-frame clones and omits some. The data contain around 110,000 clones, 88% of them singletons. The sample originates from a study of control samples from healthy donors and cancer patients. The TCR originated in a woman aged 70-85 years in good health. Sequenced: blood. This sequence joins TRBV7-2 and TRBJ2-1; D might be TRBD2 (6 bases). This chain's CDR3 is CASSEDWRGYNEQFF. The CDR3 coding sequence is TGTGCCAGCAGCGAGGACTGGCGGGGCTACAATGAGCAGTTCTTC.